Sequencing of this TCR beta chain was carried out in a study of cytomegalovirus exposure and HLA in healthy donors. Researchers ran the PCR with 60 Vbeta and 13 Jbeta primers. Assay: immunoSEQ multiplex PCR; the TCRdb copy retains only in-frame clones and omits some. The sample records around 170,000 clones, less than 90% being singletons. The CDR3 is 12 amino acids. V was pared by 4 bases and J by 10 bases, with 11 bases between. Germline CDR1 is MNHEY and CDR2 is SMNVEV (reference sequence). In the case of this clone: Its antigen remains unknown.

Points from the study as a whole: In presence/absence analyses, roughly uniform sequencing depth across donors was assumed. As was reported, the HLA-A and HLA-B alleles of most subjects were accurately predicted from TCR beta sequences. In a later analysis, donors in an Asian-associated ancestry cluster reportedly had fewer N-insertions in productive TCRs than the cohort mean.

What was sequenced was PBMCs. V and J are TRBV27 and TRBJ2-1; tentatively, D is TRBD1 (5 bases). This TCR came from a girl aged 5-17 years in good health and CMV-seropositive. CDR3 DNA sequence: TGTGCCAGCAGTTCACCGTGGGGCGAGCAGTTCTTC. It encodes CASSSPWGEQFF.